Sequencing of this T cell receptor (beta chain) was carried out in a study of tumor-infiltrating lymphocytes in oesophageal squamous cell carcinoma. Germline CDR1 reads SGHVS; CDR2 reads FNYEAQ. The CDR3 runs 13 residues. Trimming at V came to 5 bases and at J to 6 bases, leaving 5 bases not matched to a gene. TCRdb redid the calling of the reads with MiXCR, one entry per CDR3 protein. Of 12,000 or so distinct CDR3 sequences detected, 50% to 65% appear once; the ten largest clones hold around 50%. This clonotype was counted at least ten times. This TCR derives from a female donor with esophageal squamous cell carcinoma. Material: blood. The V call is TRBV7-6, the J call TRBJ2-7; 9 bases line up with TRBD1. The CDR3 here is CASSQGQGREQYF. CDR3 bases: TGTGCCAGCAGCCAAGGACAGGGGCGCGAGCAGTACTTC. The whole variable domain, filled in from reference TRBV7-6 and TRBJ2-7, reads GAGVSQSPRYKVTKRGQDVALRCDPISGHVSLYWYRQALGQGPEFLTYFNYEAQQDKSGLPNDRFSAERPEGSISTLTIQRTEQRDSAMYRCASSQGQGREQYFGPGTRLTVT.